This T cell receptor beta chain was documented in a study of shared clonotypes between healthy human individuals. Genomic DNA (from each subset) was split evenly across several immunoSEQ plates. This table comes from immunoSEQ multiplex PCR, and its TCRdb copy is limited to in-frame clones, with some not included. The sample lists some 480,000 clones, 70% to 80% occurring once. The ends were cut back, 1 base at V and 8 bases at J, with 14 bases in the middle. Germline assignment: CDR1 KGHSH and CDR2 LQKENI. This CDR3 has 14 amino acids. The V gene is TRBV18, the J gene TRBJ1-2; perhaps TRBD1 as D (6 bases). The sample was PBMCs. This TCR was sampled from a woman aged 40 to 50 in good health. Some clones in this sample may be carry-over from other donors' samples. In DNA form, the CDR3 reads TGTGCCAGCTCACCACTCCAGGGGACCCACGGCTACACCTTC. Translated: CASSPLQGTHGYTF.